A single sample is the source of the 10 T cell receptor beta chains below, sequenced in a study of blood T cell repertoires in COVID-19. The table came from immunoSEQ multiplex PCR; TCRdb's copy has only in-frame clones and leaves some out. Of some 200,000 clones in the sample, around 87% were seen once. The sample taken for sequencing was peripheral blood. These receptors originate from a man aged 35-49 years with active or convalescent COVID-19.

V usage is TRBV5-6 and J usage is TRBJ1-1, with D unclear. The CDR3 has 16 residues. V lost 1 base to trimming and J lost 3 bases, with 16 bases between them. Germline V gene lookup returns CDR1 SGHDT and CDR2 YYEEEE. The chain's CDR3 is CASSLNVGVGDTEAFF. The CDR3 DNA reads as TGTGCCAGCAGCTTGAACGTCGGGGTCGGGGACACTGAAGCTTTCTTT.

This clone occurred once. The chain has TRBV6-5 and TRBJ2-5, with 13 bases lining up with TRBD2. CDR1 and CDR2 from the germline V gene are MNHEY and SVGAGI. J gave up 5 bases and V 5 bases, and 5 bases lay outside the gene matches. The CDR3 is 15 residues long. CDR3 loop: CASSPPGLAGETQYF. As DNA, the CDR3 is TGTGCCAGCAGTCCGCCGGGACTAGCGGGGGAGACCCAGTACTTC.

The J gene is TRBJ1-6, the V gene TRBV6-5, with a tentative D call TRBD1 (5 bases). This CDR3 is built from 13 residues. Trimming removed 8 bases from V and 10 bases from J, with 15 bases in between. Per the germline V gene, CDR1 is MNHEY and CDR2 is SVGAGI. The CDR3 coding sequence is TGTGCCAGCCGCGAGCAGGGCATATCACCCCTCCACTTT. Translated, it gives CASREQGISPLHF.

This CDR3 is CASSFTSDINTGELFF. DNA for the CDR3: TGCGCCAGCAGCTTTACTAGCGATATTAACACCGGGGAGCTGTTTTTT. This sequence joins TRBV5-1 and TRBJ2-2; TRBD2 aligns across 7 bases. CDR3 length: 16 residues. Germline V gives CDR1 SGHRS, CDR2 YFSETQ. The junction had 6 bases not matched to a gene; V was cut back by 2 bases and J by 2 bases.

The V call is TRBV7-9, the J call TRBJ1-1; unclear D gene. The CDR3 totals 13 residues. V was shortened by 2 bases and J by 10 bases, with 14 bases between the two germline ends. Germline loops: CDR1 SEHNR, CDR2 FQNEAQ (reference sequence). The CDR3 reads CASSLSERRGAFF. The DNA of the CDR3 is TGTGCCAGCAGCTTATCCGAGAGGCGGGGAGCTTTCTTT. Drawing the rest from reference TRBV7-9 and TRBJ1-1, the complete variable domain is DTGVSQNPRHKITKRGQNVTFRCDPISEHNRLYWYRQTLGQGPEFLTYFQNEAQLEKSRLLSDRFSAERPKGSFSTLEIQRTEQGDSAMYLCASSLSERRGAFFGQGTRLTVV.

This chain uses TRBV18 with TRBJ1-2; TRBD1 matches 7 bases. CDR3 length: 15 residues. Losses at the gene ends were 2 bases for V and 3 bases for J; bases not matched to a gene: 6. Germline loops: CDR1 KGHSH, CDR2 LQKENI. The CDR3 bases are TGTGCCAGCTCACCAACGGGACAGACATACTATGGCTACACCTTC. It codes for CASSPTGQTYYGYTF. The complete variable domain, with remaining parts taken from reference TRBV18 and TRBJ1-2, reads NAGVMQNPRHLVRRRGQEARLRCSPMKGHSHVYWYRQLPEEGLKFMVYLQKENIIDESGMPKERFSAEFPKEGPSILRIQQVVRGDSAAYFCASSPTGQTYYGYTFGSGTRLTVV.

The rearrangement uses TRBV28 and TRBJ1-2; 8 positions agree with TRBD1. Trimming at V came to 8 bases and at J to 6 bases, leaving 11 bases not matched to a gene. The germline V gene encodes CDR1 MDHEN and CDR2 SYDVKM. This CDR3 contains 14 residues. The CDR3 DNA follows: TGTGCCAGCTTACGGGCGAACAGGGGGGATGGCTACACCTTC. It codes for CASLRANRGDGYTF.

V and J are TRBV7-8 and TRBJ1-1; a weak D match, TRBD1 (6 bases). This CDR3 has 16 residues. Germline loops: CDR1 SGHVS, CDR2 FQNEAQ. V shed 4 bases and J shed 0 bases, with 15 bases lying between them. This chain's CDR3 is CASSSPRGHLNTEAFF. The DNA of the CDR3 is TGTGCCAGCAGCTCCCCCCGGGGACACCTGAACACTGAAGCTTTCTTT.

This clone was seen a handful of times. The chain links TRBV11-3 to TRBJ2-1; tentative D call: TRBD1 (10 bases). V shed 5 bases and J shed 7 bases, with 18 bases lying between them. This CDR3 spans 15 amino acids. Germline loops: CDR1 SGHNT, CDR2 YENEEA. CDR3 bases: TGTGCCAGCAGCGCGGGGGGGACAGGGGTAAATGAGCAGTTCTTC. It translates to CASSAGGTGVNEQFF.

The chain links TRBV7-8 to TRBJ2-3, with 11 bases aligning to TRBD2. Germline V CDR1 and CDR2: SGHVS, FQNEAQ. The length of the CDR3 is 15 residues. J was trimmed by 6 bases and V by 4 bases; bases with no gene match: 6. Here the CDR3 reads CASSSSGGLRDTQYF. For the CDR3, the DNA is TGTGCCAGCAGCTCTAGCGGGGGGCTAAGGGATACGCAGTATTTT.